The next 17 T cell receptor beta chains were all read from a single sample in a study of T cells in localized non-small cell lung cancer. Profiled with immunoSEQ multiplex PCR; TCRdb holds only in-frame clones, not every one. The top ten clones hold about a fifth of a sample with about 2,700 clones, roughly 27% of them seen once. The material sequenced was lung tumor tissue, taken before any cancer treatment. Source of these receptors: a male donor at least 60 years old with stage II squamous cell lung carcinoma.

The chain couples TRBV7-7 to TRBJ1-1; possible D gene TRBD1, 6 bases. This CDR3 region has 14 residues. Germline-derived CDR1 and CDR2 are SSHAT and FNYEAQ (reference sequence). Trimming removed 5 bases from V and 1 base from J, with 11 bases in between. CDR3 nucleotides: TGTGCCAGCAGCCCACGGACAGCGAACACTGAAGCTTTCTTT. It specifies CASSPRTANTEAFF.

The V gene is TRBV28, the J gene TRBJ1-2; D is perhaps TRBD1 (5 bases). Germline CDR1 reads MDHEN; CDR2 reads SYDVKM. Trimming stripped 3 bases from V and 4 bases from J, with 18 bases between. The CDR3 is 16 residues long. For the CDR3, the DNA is TGTGCCAGCAGTTTGCAGGGAATGGGGTTGGTCTATGGCTACACCTTC. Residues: CASSLQGMGLVYGYTF.

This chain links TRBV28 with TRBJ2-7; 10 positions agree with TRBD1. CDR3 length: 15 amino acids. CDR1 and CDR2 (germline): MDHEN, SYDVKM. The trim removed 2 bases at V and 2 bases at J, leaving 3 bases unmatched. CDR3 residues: CASSLLGQGAYEQYF. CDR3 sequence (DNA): TGTGCCAGCAGTTTACTAGGACAGGGGGCCTACGAGCAGTACTTC.

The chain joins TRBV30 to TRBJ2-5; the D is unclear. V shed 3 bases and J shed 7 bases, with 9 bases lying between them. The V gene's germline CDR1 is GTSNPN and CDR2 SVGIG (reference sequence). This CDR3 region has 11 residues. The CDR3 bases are TGTGCCTGGAGCAGGTTGGGGACCCAGTACTTC. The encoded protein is CAWSRLGTQYF.

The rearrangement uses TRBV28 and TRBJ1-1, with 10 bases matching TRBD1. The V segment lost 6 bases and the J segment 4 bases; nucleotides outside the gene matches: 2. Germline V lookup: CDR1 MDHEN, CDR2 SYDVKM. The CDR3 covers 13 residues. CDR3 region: CASRGQGSTEAFF. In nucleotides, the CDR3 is TGTGCCAGCAGGGGACAGGGGAGCACTGAAGCTTTCTTT.

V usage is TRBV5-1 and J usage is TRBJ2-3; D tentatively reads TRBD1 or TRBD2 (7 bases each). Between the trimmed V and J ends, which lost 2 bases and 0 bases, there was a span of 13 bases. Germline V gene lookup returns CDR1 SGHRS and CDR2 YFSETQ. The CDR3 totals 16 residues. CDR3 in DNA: TGCGCCAGCAGCTTCAGCGGGACAGAGAGCACAGATACGCAGTATTTT. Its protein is CASSFSGTESTDTQYF.

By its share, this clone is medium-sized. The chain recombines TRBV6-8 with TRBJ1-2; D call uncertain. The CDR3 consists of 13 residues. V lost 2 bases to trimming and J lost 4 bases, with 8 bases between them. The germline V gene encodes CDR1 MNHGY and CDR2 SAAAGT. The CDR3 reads CASSYDPSYGYTF. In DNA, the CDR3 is TGTGCCAGCAGTTACGACCCCTCCTATGGCTACACCTTC.

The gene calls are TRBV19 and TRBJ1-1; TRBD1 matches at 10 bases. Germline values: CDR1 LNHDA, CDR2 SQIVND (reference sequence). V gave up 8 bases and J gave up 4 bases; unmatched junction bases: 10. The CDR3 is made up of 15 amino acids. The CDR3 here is CASYQSGTGATEAFF. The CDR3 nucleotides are TGTGCCAGTTACCAGTCCGGGACAGGGGCCACTGAAGCTTTCTTT.

Here the CDR3 reads CASSPIGRGTDTQYF. The CDR3 DNA reads TGTGCCAGCAGTCCGATCGGGAGAGGGACAGATACGCAGTATTTT. The chain combines TRBV28 with TRBJ2-3; tentative D call: TRBD2 (6 bases). The CDR3 loop spans 15 amino acids. V gave up 5 bases and J gave up 3 bases, with 15 bases separating them. CDR1 and CDR2 from the germline V gene are MDHEN and SYDVKM.

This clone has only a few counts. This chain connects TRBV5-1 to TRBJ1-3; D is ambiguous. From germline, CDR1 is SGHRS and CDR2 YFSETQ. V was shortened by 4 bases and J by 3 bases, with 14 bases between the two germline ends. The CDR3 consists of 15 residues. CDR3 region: CASSVEAHSGNTIYF. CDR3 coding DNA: TGCGCCAGCAGCGTGGAGGCTCATAGTGGAAACACCATATATTTT.

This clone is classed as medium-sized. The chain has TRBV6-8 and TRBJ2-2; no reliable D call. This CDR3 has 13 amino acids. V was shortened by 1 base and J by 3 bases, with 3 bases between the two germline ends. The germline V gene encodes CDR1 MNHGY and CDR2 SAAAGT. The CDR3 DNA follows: TGTGCCAGCAGTTACTTGGACACCGGGGAGCTGTTTTTT. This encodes CASSYLDTGELFF.

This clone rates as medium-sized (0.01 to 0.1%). CDR3 loop: CASSQDRWGVEVIPAHYNEQFF. The CDR3 DNA follows: TGTGCCAGCAGCCAAGATAGATGGGGAGTTGAAGTCATCCCCGCCCATTACAATGAGCAGTTCTTC. V and J are TRBV14 and TRBJ2-1, with D maybe TRBD2 (5 bases). Germline values: CDR1 SGHDN, CDR2 FVKESK. The CDR3 consists of 22 residues. Deletions cut 0 bases from V and 4 bases from J, with 31 bases between.

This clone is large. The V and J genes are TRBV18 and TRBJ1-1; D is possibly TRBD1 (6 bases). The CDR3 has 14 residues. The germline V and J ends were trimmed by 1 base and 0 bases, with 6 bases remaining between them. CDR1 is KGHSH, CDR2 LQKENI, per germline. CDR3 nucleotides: TGTGCCAGCTCACCACGGGACATGAACACTGAAGCTTTCTTT. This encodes CASSPRDMNTEAFF.

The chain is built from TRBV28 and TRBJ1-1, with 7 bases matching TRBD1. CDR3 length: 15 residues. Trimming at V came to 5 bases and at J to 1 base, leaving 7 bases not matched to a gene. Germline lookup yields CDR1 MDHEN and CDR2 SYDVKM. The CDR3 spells CASSRTGERNTEAFF. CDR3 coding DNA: TGTGCCAGCAGTCGAACAGGGGAGCGGAACACTGAAGCTTTCTTT. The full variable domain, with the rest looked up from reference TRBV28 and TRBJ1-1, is DVKVTQSSRYLVKRTGEKVFLECVQDMDHENMFWYRQDPGLGLRLIYFSYDVKMKEKGDIPEGYSVSREKKERFSLILESASTNQTSMYLCASSRTGERNTEAFFGQGTRLTVV.

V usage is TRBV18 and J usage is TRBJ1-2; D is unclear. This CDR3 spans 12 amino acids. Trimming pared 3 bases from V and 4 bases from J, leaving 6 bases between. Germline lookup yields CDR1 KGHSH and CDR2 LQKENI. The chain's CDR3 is CASSPGAYGYTF. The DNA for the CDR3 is TGTGCCAGCTCACCCGGAGCCTATGGCTACACCTTC.

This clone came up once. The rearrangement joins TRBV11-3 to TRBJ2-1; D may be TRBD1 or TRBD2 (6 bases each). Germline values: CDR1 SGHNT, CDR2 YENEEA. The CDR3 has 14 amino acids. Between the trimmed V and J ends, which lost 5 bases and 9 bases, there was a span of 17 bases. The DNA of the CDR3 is TGTGCCAGCAGCCCCCAAGGGGGGCTCAGTGAGCAGTTCTTC. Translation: CASSPQGGLSEQFF. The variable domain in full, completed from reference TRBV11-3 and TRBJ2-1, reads EAGVVQSPRYKIIEKKQPVAFWCNPISGHNTLYWYLQNLGQGPELLIRYENEEAVDDSQLPKDRFSAERLKGVDSTLKIQPAELGDSAVYLCASSPQGGLSEQFFGPGTRLTVL.

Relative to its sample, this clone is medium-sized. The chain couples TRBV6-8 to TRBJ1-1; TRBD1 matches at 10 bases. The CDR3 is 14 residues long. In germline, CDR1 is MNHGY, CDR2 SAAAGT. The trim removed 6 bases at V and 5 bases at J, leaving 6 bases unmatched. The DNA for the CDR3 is TGTGCCAGCAGCAGGACAGGGGGAGAAACTGAAGCTTTCTTT. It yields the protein CASSRTGGETEAFF.